This T cell receptor beta chain was sequenced for a study of blood T cell repertoires in COVID-19. Sequencing used immunoSEQ multiplex PCR; TCRdb keeps in-frame clones, though not all of them. The sample includes about 310,000 clones, around 87% of them seen just once. V shed 1 base and J 12 bases; nucleotides not matched to a gene: 9. Germline V gene lookup returns CDR1 SGHTA and CDR2 FQGNSA. The CDR3 runs 14 residues. The rearrangement links TRBV7-2 to TRBJ2-7; 10 bases fit TRBD2. This receptor was identified in a woman aged 45-65 years who had recovered from COVID-19. Sample: peripheral blood. The CDR3 bases are TGTGCCAGCAGCTTAGATGTCTCTAGCGGGAGTTTGTACTTC. Translating it yields CASSLDVSSGSLYF.